This is a list of T cell receptor beta chains from one sample in a study of cytomegalovirus exposure and HLA in healthy donors. The repertoire was sequenced with immunoSEQ multiplex PCR; TCRdb's copy has only in-frame clones and lacks some. In the table there are around 50,000 clones, roughly 80% of which are singletons. Sequenced: PBMCs. These receptors all stem from a young man in good health and CMV-seropositive. Each CDR3 is given with its conserved first and last residue. The D gene is left open where the match is weak. The size entry is marked missing in some rows and otherwise reads once, few, many or a size class.

d_call	v_call	j_call	clone_size	cdr3_nt	cdr3_aa
-	TRBV18	TRBJ2-3	-	TGTGCCAGCTCACCGAGAACGGGGGGCATCGCAGATACGCAGTATTTT	CASSPRTGGIADTQYF
-	TRBV4-1	TRBJ2-5	-	TGCGCCAGCAGCCAATCGGCCACTAACGGTGGAGAGACCCAGTACTTC	CASSQSATNGGETQYF
-	TRBV15	TRBJ2-7	-	TGTGCCACCAGCAGAGAAAGGACAGCCTACGAGCAGTACTTC	CATSRERTAYEQYF
TRBD1	TRBV29-1	TRBJ2-1	-	TGCAGCGTTCGACAGGGGTTATACAATGAGCAGTTCTTC	CSVRQGLYNEQFF
TRBD1	TRBV19	TRBJ2-5	-	TGTGCCAGTAGTATCACAGGGGCAGAGACCCAGTACTTC	CASSITGAETQYF
TRBD2	TRBV7-9	TRBJ2-5	-	TGTGCCAGCAGCTCTAGCGGGGGGTCAGAGACCCAGTACTTC	CASSSSGGSETQYF
-	TRBV6-1	TRBJ1-5	-	TGTGCCAGCAGTGAAACGGGATCCGGGAGCAATCAGCCCCAGCATTTT	CASSETGSGSNQPQHF
-	TRBV7-2	TRBJ1-1	few	TGTGCCAGCAGCTTGTCGAATCAGTTAACTGAAGCTTTCTTT	CASSLSNQLTEAFF
-	TRBV28	TRBJ1-1	few	TGTGCCAGCAGTTCGGGGAAAACTGAAGCTTTCTTT	CASSSGKTEAFF
TRBD1	TRBV5-6	TRBJ1-3	-	TGTGCCAGCAGCCACAGGGGGTCAAGGGACACCATATATTTT	CASSHRGSRDTIYF
-	TRBV2	TRBJ1-2	-	TGTGCCAGTCGTACTCCTGGACTTCTCTATGGCTACACCTTC	CASRTPGLLYGYTF
TRBD2	TRBV6-5	TRBJ2-3	-	TGTGCCAGCAGTTACACTAGCGGGGGGATCGATACGCAGTATTTT	CASSYTSGGIDTQYF
TRBD2	TRBV27	TRBJ2-1	-	TGTGCCAGCAGTTTAGCGGGGGGGAACAATGAGCAGTTCTTC	CASSLAGGNNEQFF
TRBD1	TRBV5-5	TRBJ1-3	-	TGTGCCAGCAGCTCGCCAGGGGGTGGAAACACCATATATTTT	CASSSPGGGNTIYF
TRBD1	TRBV15	TRBJ2-2	-	TGTGCCACCAGCAGAGATCGACGGACAGGGAACACCGGGGAGCTGTTTTTT	CATSRDRRTGNTGELFF
TRBD1	TRBV6-5	TRBJ1-1	few	TGTGCCAGCAGTTTACGGGACAGGGGGAACACTGAAGCTTTCTTT	CASSLRDRGNTEAFF
-	TRBV1	TRBJ2-3	-	TGCACCAGCAGCCAAGGAAGCGGGGGGGCCTGTCGAAGCACAGATACGCAGTATTTT	CTSSQGSGGACRSTDTQYF
-	TRBV5-1	TRBJ1-1	-	TGCGCCAGCAGCGGGGGGGCAGGGCATACTGAAGCTTTCTTT	CASSGGAGHTEAFF
TRBD1	TRBV19	TRBJ1-4	few	TGTGCCAGTAGTGCGGACAGGTCAATTTATGAAAAACTGTTTTTT	CASSADRSIYEKLFF
TRBD1	TRBV27	TRBJ1-3	-	TGTGCCAGCAAAAGAGGGGGCGGAAACACCATATATTTT	CASKRGGGNTIYF
-	TRBV9	TRBJ2-3	-	TGTGCCAGCAGCGTAGATGGGAGGGATACGCAGTATTTT	CASSVDGRDTQYF
-	TRBV6-5	TRBJ2-2	-	TGTGCCAGCAGGGAGGCTCTTCAAAACACCGGGGAGCTGTTTTTT	CASREALQNTGELFF
TRBD1	TRBV7-3	TRBJ2-7	-	TGTGCCAGCAGCTACGGACAGGGGGCACCCTACGAGCAGTACTTC	CASSYGQGAPYEQYF
-	TRBV21-1	TRBJ1-6	-	TGTGCCAGCACCAAGAAGTCGATCATCCGGGGTGGGTATAATTCACCCCTCCACTTT	CASTKKSIIRGGYNSPLHF
TRBD2	TRBV27	TRBJ2-4	-	TGTGCCAGCAGTTCCGTTGCGGGGGGAGATCACGGGGCCAAAAACATTCAGTACTTC	CASSSVAGGDHGAKNIQYF
-	TRBV5-1	TRBJ1-2	-	TGCGCCAGCAGCCCTTCGGGGGTACCTAACTATGGCTACACCTTC	CASSPSGVPNYGYTF
TRBD1	TRBV28	TRBJ2-7	-	TGTGCCAGCAGGGGGCGACAGGGGGGGAATTACGAGCAGTACTTC	CASRGRQGGNYEQYF
-	TRBV4-1	TRBJ2-7	-	TGCGCCAGCAGCCAAGATAGTGAGGGAATAACCTACGAGCAGTACTTC	CASSQDSEGITYEQYF
TRBD2	TRBV18	TRBJ2-1	-	TGTGCCAGCTCACCTCTAGCGGGATCCTACAATGAGCAGTTCTTC	CASSPLAGSYNEQFF
-	TRBV25-1	TRBJ2-1	-	TGTGCCAGCAGTGACCGACTAGTCGGAGAGCAGTTCTTC	CASSDRLVGEQFF
TRBD1	TRBV28	TRBJ1-4	-	TGTGCCAGCAACTCAGGGGGCGCGAGTGAAAAACTGTTTTTT	CASNSGGASEKLFF
TRBD1	TRBV19	TRBJ1-3	-	TGTGCCAGTAGCGACAGGGGATCTGGAAACACCATATATTTT	CASSDRGSGNTIYF
TRBD1	TRBV5-4	TRBJ2-4	-	TGTGCCAGCAGCCTACAGGGGGCCAAAAACATTCAGTACTTC	CASSLQGAKNIQYF
-	TRBV11-2	TRBJ1-2	-	TGTGCCAGCAGCTTAGGAAGGGGCCGGGTATCGGACTATGGCTACACCTTC	CASSLGRGRVSDYGYTF
TRBD1	TRBV7-7	TRBJ2-5	-	TGTGCCAGCAGCACAGGGGCTAAGGAGACCCAGTACTTC	CASSTGAKETQYF
TRBD1	TRBV5-5	TRBJ2-7	few	TGTGCCAGCAGCTTGATTACTGGGACAGGGCACGAGCAGTACTTC	CASSLITGTGHEQYF
-	TRBV6-1	TRBJ2-1	-	TGTGCCAGCAGGGGAAGATTTGACAGAGACAATGAGCAGTTCTTC	CASRGRFDRDNEQFF
-	TRBV5-8	TRBJ1-3	-	TGTGCCAGCAGTCGACTCGGTTCTGGAAACACCATATATTTT	CASSRLGSGNTIYF
-	TRBV27	TRBJ1-6	-	TGTGCCAGCAAGGGGGGGGGCTCCTATAATTCACCCCTCCACTTT	CASKGGGSYNSPLHF
TRBD1	TRBV7-9	TRBJ1-2	-	TGTGCCAGCAGCTTAGCGGACAGGTTCTATGGCTACACCTTC	CASSLADRFYGYTF
-	TRBV19	TRBJ1-4	-	TGTGCCAGTACCCCAGGGGCCGCGCTTGAAGAACTGTTTTTT	CASTPGAALEELFF
-	TRBV5-1	TRBJ2-5	-	TGCGCCAGCAGCTTGGTGGAGTGGTACCAAGAGACCCAGTACTTC	CASSLVEWYQETQYF
TRBD1	TRBV15	TRBJ2-1	once	TGTGCCACCAGCAGAGGTCGGGGACAGGGGTTCCATGAGCAGTTCTTC	CATSRGRGQGFHEQFF
TRBD2	TRBV27	TRBJ2-1	-	TGTGCCAGCCGGGGGGGACTAGCGGGGGACAATGAGCAGTTCTTC	CASRGGLAGDNEQFF
-	TRBV19	TRBJ2-7	-	TGTGCCAGTGCGGAAGGATCCTACGAGCAGTACTTC	CASAEGSYEQYF